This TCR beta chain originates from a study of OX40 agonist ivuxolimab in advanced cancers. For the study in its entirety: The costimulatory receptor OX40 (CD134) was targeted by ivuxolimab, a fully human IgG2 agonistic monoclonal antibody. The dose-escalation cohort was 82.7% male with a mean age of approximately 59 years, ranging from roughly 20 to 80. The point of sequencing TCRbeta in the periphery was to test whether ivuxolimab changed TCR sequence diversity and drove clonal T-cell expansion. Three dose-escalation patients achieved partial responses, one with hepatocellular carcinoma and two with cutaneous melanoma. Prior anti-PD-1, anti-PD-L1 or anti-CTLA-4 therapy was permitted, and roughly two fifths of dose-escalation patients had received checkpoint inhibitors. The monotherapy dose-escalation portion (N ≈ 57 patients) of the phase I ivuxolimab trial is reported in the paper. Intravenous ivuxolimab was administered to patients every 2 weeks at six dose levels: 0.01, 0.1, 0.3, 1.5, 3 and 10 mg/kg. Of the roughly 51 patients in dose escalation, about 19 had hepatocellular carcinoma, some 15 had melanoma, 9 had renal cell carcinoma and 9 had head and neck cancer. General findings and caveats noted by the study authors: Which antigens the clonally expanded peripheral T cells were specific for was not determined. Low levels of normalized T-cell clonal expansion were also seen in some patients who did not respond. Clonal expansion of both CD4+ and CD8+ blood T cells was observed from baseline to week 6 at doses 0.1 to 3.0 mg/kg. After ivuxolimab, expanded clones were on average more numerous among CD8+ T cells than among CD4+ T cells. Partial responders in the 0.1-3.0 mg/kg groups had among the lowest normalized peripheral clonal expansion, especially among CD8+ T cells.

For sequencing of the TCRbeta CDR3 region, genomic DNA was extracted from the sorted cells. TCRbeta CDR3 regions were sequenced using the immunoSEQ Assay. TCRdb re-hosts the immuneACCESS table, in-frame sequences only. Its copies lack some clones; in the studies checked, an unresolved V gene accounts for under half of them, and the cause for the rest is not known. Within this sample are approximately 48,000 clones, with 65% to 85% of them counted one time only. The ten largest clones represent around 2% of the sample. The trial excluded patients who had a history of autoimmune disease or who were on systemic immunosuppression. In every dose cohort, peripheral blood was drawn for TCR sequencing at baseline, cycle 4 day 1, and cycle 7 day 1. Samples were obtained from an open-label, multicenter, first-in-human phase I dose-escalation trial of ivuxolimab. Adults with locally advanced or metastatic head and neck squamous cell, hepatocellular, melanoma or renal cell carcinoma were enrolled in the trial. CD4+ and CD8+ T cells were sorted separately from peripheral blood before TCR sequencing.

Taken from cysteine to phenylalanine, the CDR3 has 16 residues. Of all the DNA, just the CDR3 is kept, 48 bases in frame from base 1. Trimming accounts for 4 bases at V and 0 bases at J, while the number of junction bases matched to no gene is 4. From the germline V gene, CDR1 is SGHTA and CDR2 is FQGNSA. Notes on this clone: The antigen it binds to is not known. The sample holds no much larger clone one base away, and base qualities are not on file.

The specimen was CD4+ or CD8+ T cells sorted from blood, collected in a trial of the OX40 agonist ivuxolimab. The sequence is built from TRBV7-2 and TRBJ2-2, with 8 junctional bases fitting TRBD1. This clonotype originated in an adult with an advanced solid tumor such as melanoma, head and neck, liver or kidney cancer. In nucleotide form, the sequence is TGTGCCAGCAGCTCTGTACAGGGGGCGAACACCGGGGAGCTGTTTTTT. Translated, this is CASSSVQGANTGELFF.